These 2 T cell receptor beta chains originate from one sample sequenced in a study of cytomegalovirus exposure and HLA in healthy donors. PCR amplification relied on 60 Vbeta primers (plus 13 Jbeta primers). The assay was immunoSEQ multiplex PCR, and TCRdb's table has in-frame clones only and misses some. The sample comprises 150,000 to 200,000 clones, about 80% of which are singletons, and approximately 3.7% rests with the top ten. Specimen: PBMCs. These receptors all come from a woman in her sixties or seventies in good health and CMV-seropositive.

CDR3 sequence (DNA): TGTGCCAGCAGTGACGGGAGGAGGGGGGAGACCCAGTACTTC. Translating it yields CASSDGRRGETQYF. The J gene is TRBJ2-5, the V gene TRBV25-1, with TRBD2 as a possible D gene (7 bases). The CDR3 has 14 amino acids. Trimming removed 3 bases at V and 5 bases at J, with 13 bases between. Germline assignment: CDR1 MGHDK and CDR2 SYGVNS. Variable domain in full (rest from reference TRBV25-1 and TRBJ2-5): EADIYQTPRYLVIGTGKKITLECSQTMGHDKMYWYQQDPGMELHLIHYSYGVNSTEKGDLSSESTVSRIRTEHFPLTLESARPSHTSQYLCASSDGRRGETQYFGPGTRLLVL.

The chain is built from TRBV27 and TRBJ2-5; TRBD1 matches at 11 bases. The J call is in doubt because the DNA end fits TRBJ2-7 better. This CDR3 has 16 residues. Germline CDR1 reads MNHEY; CDR2 reads SMNVEV (reference sequence). The CDR3 coding sequence is TGTGCCAGCAGCACACCAGGGACAGGGGGGTCCTACGAGCAGTACTTC. Translating it yields CASSTPGTGGSYEQYF.